This entry is about one T cell receptor beta chain. Its specificity is not known. The data originate from a study of graft-versus-host responses after intestinal transplantation. Sequencing was performed with immunoSEQ multiplex PCR; in TCRdb, only in-frame clones are kept and a portion is missing. The sample yields 90,000 to 150,000 clones, approximately 95% seen once. Findings and limits, study-wide: High graft-versus-host to host-versus-graft clonal ratios were seen in allografts of patients with graft-donor T cell macrochimerism. In recipient marrow, GvH clones were found, and some appeared first in ileum or blood.

Germline CDR1 and CDR2: SGHRS and YFSETQ. V was cut by 0 bases and J by 5 bases, with 5 bases left in between. This CDR3 comprises 13 residues. The chain has TRBV5-1 and TRBJ2-2; D not resolved. The sample consisted of unstimulated CD4+ T cells sorted from spleen or lymph node cells, taken before intestinal transplant. This receptor was obtained from a human donor who received an intestinal transplant. The CDR3 spells CASSLESTGELFF. As DNA, the CDR3 is TGCGCCAGCAGCTTGGAGTCTACCGGGGAGCTGTTTTTT.